Sequencing of this T cell receptor (beta chain) was carried out in a study of T cell clones after liver transplantation. Study at large: In this trial, immunosuppression withdrawal was attempted within 2 years of liver transplant. Post-transplant blood was tracked for graft-donor-reactive T cell clones identified in a pre-transplant mixed lymphocyte reaction. At least one year of complete immunosuppression withdrawal without enzymes over twice normal defined tolerance. As an antigen-independent comparator, third-party-reactive TCRbeta sequences came from pre-transplant mixed lymphocyte reactions.

TCRdb's copy holds only in-frame clones and misses some; the assay was immunoSEQ multiplex PCR. Of roughly 80,000 clones listed, 65% to 85% were seen once; the top ten hold 0.45% to 0.55%. Germline V lookup: CDR1 MNHEY, CDR2 SMNVEV (reference sequence). V was pared by 2 bases and J by 4 bases, with 5 bases of the junction left unmatched. The CDR3 covers 14 residues. This clone has more than one count but fewer than ten. The TCR sequence derives from a human patient who received a liver transplant. Some T cells may be supplied by the graft donor. The rearrangement uses TRBV27 and TRBJ2-7; 7 bases map to TRBD2. The specimen was CD4+ T cells from blood, collected 45 to 46 months after liver transplant. The CDR3 region has the DNA TGTGCCAGCAGTTTACTCGGGAGGCAGTACGAGCAGTACTTC. This gives the protein CASSLLGRQYEQYF.